This T cell receptor beta chain appears in the sequencing data of a study of T cells in Graves' hyperthyroidism and ophthalmopathy. This CDR3 has 16 amino acids. CDR1 is KGHSH, CDR2 LQKENI, per germline. V was pared by 6 bases and J by 0 bases, with 8 bases of the junction left unmatched. Amplification of TCR beta CDR3 regions used RNA as the template. The HTBI set primed first-round TCR CDR3 RT-PCR. Each CDR3 protein gets one entry after TCRdb re-called the multiplex PCR reads with MiXCR. Of around 350,000 distinct CDR3 sequences in the sample, about a sixth were seen once. This clonotype was detected many times.

This sequence joins TRBV18 and TRBJ2-3, with TRBD1 identical over 8 bases. Sequencing was carried out using blood. This TCR came from a woman aged 25 to 39 with Graves' hyperthyroidism that later progressed to Graves' ophthalmopathy. CDR3 DNA sequence: TGTGCCAGCTCCCCTGACAGGGGTACTAGCACAGATACGCAGTATTTT. It yields the protein CASSPDRGTSTDTQYF.